This T cell receptor beta chain comes out of a study of blood T cell repertoires in COVID-19. Study-wide context: PBMCs, B-cell-depleted T cells, or T cells provided the cDNA or gDNA that made up the material.

The repertoire was sequenced with immunoSEQ multiplex PCR; TCRdb's copy has only in-frame clones and lacks some. Of some 200,000 clones listed, about nine tenths were seen once; the top ten hold more than 5.5%. Germline V gives CDR1 MNHEY, CDR2 SVGEGT. V was clipped by 2 bases and J by 4 bases, with 18 bases between them. This CDR3 contains 17 residues. What was sequenced was peripheral blood. This receptor was identified in a man older than 75 with acute or convalescent COVID-19. This chain connects TRBV6-2 or TRBV6-3 to TRBJ1-5; D gene ambiguous. For the CDR3, the DNA is TGTGCCAGCAGTTACCCTAAGGGCGGGAGTCCGAATCAGCCCCAGCATTTT. Translation: CASSYPKGGSPNQPQHF.